The 5 T cell receptor beta chains listed next were all sequenced from one sample in a study of cytomegalovirus exposure and HLA in healthy donors. Primers for the PCR totalled 60 Vbeta and 13 Jbeta. The data were produced by immunoSEQ multiplex PCR, yet TCRdb's version contains in-frame clones alone and is incomplete. The sample consists of under 200,000 clones, roughly 78% of them appearing once. The sequenced material came from PBMCs. The receptors derive from a woman aged 40 to 50 in good health and CMV-seronegative.

The J gene is TRBJ2-2, the V gene TRBV5-6, with TRBD1 as a possible D gene (5 bases). Germline V lookup: CDR1 SGHDT, CDR2 YYEEEE. V was cut by 2 bases and J by 3 bases, with 14 bases left in between. The CDR3 spans 16 residues. In nucleotides, the CDR3 is TGTGCCAGCAGCTTCATCGAATCCAGGGACACCGGGGAGCTGTTTTTT. Protein sequence: CASSFIESRDTGELFF.

This rearrangement joins TRBV27 to TRBJ1-2; tentatively, D is TRBD1 (6 bases). CDR1 and CDR2 (germline): MNHEY, SMNVEV (reference sequence). Trimming took 6 bases from V and 8 from J, leaving 25 bases between them. The CDR3 spans 16 residues. The CDR3 sequence: CASSPPGRQETRGYTF. In nucleotides, the CDR3 is TGTGCCAGCAGCCCCCCCGGAAGACAGGAAACTAGGGGCTACACCTTC.

V and J are TRBV13 and TRBJ2-7, with 9 bases matching TRBD1. Germline V gene data show CDR1 as PRHDT and CDR2 as FYEKMQ (reference sequence). Unmatched junction bases numbered 11, after V lost 8 bases and J lost 6 bases. The CDR3 runs 14 residues. The CDR3 DNA follows: TGTGCCAGCTGCAACTCCGGGACAGGGAGCGAGCAGTACTTC. Translating gives CASCNSGTGSEQYF.

The chain uses TRBV15 and TRBJ2-7; 9 positions agree with TRBD2. The CDR3 loop spans 15 amino acids. Germline values: CDR1 LNHNV, CDR2 YYDKDF (reference sequence). Trimming cost V 5 bases and J 2 bases; bases outside gene matches: 7. The CDR3 loop is CATSGLAQSPYEQYF. Written as DNA, the CDR3 is TGTGCCACCAGCGGACTAGCGCAGAGTCCCTACGAGCAGTACTTC.

This clone has just a few counts. The rearrangement uses TRBV5-4 and TRBJ1-4, with 8 positions matching TRBD1. This CDR3 has 17 amino acids. Trimming cost V 2 bases and J 6 bases; bases outside gene matches: 12. Germline-derived CDR1 and CDR2 are SGHNT and YYREEE (reference sequence). CDR3 bases: TGTGCCAGCAGCTTTGGGCAGGGGGCGAAATTAGATGAAAAACTGTTTTTT. Translating gives CASSFGQGAKLDEKLFF.